This section outlines one TCR beta chain sequence together with its context. Its specificity is not known. Template switching appended UMIs that held a 6-nucleotide sample barcode. TCRdb reworked the 5' RACE reads into one entry per CDR3 protein, no DNA. The sample data list over 100,000 distinct CDR3 sequences. These data originate in a study of monozygotic twins with inflammatory bowel disease. Study-level results: Possibly reflecting limited power, no difference in repertoire similarity was found between concordant and discordant twins.

The CDR3 runs 13 residues. Per the germline V gene, CDR1 is MNHEY and CDR2 is SVGAGI. The chain links TRBV6-5 to TRBJ1-2; TCRdb returns TRBD1, unconfirmable since there is no DNA. Sequenced material: blood. This clonotype was sampled from a human donor with ulcerative colitis or Crohn's disease, or a healthy co-twin of an affected twin (not recorded which). The CDR3 loop reads CASSYSGRDGYTF.